The 22 T cell receptor beta chains below were found in one sample sequenced in a study of blood T cell repertoires in COVID-19. Clones were read by immunoSEQ multiplex PCR, and TCRdb kept only the in-frame ones, dropping some. The sample includes about 130,000 clones, 70% to 85% of them seen just once. What was sequenced was peripheral blood. Receptors originate from a woman in her 50s with acute or convalescent COVID-19.

This clone showed up just once. This chain links TRBV9 with TRBJ2-1; D may be TRBD1 (6 bases). Germline V lookup: CDR1 SGDLS, CDR2 YYNGEE. The CDR3 covers 12 residues. The V end lost 4 bases, the J end lost 10 bases, and 12 bases lay between the germline ends. The DNA of the CDR3 is TGTGCCAGCAGCACAGGGCTCGGGGAGCAGTTCTTC. Translation: CASSTGLGEQFF.

The chain links TRBV19 to TRBJ1-2; a possible D gene is TRBD1 (6 bases). Germline CDR1 is LNHDA and CDR2 is SQIVND (reference sequence). The CDR3 consists of 14 residues. The V and J ends lost 3 bases and 4 bases respectively, with 12 bases between them. The CDR3 spells CASSITGSAYGYTF. Here the CDR3 DNA reads TGTGCCAGTAGTATCACAGGGTCAGCCTATGGCTACACCTTC.

The V gene is TRBV7-3, the J gene TRBJ2-6; maybe TRBD1 (5 bases). The germline gives CDR1 SGHTA, CDR2 FQGTGA. The CDR3 is 15 amino acids. V lost 0 bases to trimming and J lost 2 bases, with 5 bases between them. The CDR3 here is CASSLTRAGANVLTF. The CDR3, as DNA: TGTGCCAGCAGCTTAACCAGGGCTGGGGCCAACGTCCTGACTTTC.

This chain links TRBV2 with TRBJ2-6; D not certain. The CDR3 contains 15 residues. Between the trimmed V and J ends, which lost 7 bases and 1 base, there was a span of 11 bases. Germline V gene sequence: CDR1 SNHLY, CDR2 FYNNEI. Written as DNA, the CDR3 is TGTGCCAGCACCTTAGAAGTGTCTGGGGCCAACGTCCTGACTTTC. This translates into CASTLEVSGANVLTF.

The rearrangement links TRBV6-5 to TRBJ1-1; D uncertain. Germline V CDR1 and CDR2: MNHEY, SVGAGI. The CDR3 extends over 16 amino acids. Trimming took 2 bases from V and 4 from J, leaving 17 bases between them. This CDR3 is CASSYKRALGITEAFF. DNA for the CDR3: TGTGCCAGCAGTTACAAGAGGGCCCTTGGGATCACTGAAGCTTTCTTT.

The chain combines TRBV11-2 with TRBJ1-1, with a tentative D call TRBD1 (5 bases). The CDR3 covers 13 residues. Germline V gives CDR1 SGHAT, CDR2 FQNNGV. The germline V and J ends were trimmed by 3 bases and 6 bases, with 11 bases remaining between them. This CDR3 reads CASSLGGVPEAFF. Written as DNA, the CDR3 is TGTGCCAGCAGCTTGGGAGGGGTGCCTGAAGCTTTCTTT. The full variable domain, completed using reference TRBV11-2 and TRBJ1-1, is EAGVAQSPRYKIIEKRQSVAFWCNPISGHATLYWYQQILGQGPKLLIQFQNNGVVDDSQLPKDRFSAERLKGVDSTLKIQPAKLEDSAVYLCASSLGGVPEAFFGQGTRLTVV.

This sequence joins TRBV7-2 and TRBJ1-2; TRBD1 is a possible D gene (5 bases). From germline, CDR1 is SGHTA and CDR2 FQGNSA. V lost 1 base and J 4 bases, leaving 19 bases between the germline ends. CDR3 size: 17 residues. The CDR3 DNA sequence: TGTGCCAGCAGCTTAGAGCCCCAGGGTACCCTCTTCTATGGCTACACCTTC. Its protein is CASSLEPQGTLFYGYTF.

The chain carries TRBV30 and TRBJ1-3, with TRBD1 identical over 11 bases. Germline CDR1 and CDR2: GTSNPN and SVGIG (reference sequence). V was pared by 8 bases and J by 0 bases, with 9 bases of the junction left unmatched. The CDR3 is 16 amino acids. The CDR3 region has the DNA TGTGCCGCGGGACAGGGGGACACAATCTCTGGAAACACCATATATTTT. It encodes CAAGQGDTISGNTIYF.

This chain connects TRBV5-1 to TRBJ2-1, with 9 nucleotides matching TRBD1. Germline CDR1 is SGHRS and CDR2 is YFSETQ. This CDR3 spans 17 amino acids. Trimming removed 0 bases from V and 1 base from J; junction bases left unmatched: 5. The chain's CDR3 is CASSLAKGQGSYNEQFF. CDR3 in DNA: TGCGCCAGCAGCTTGGCCAAAGGACAGGGGTCCTACAATGAGCAGTTCTTC.

The chain recombines TRBV6-5 with TRBJ1-5; possibly TRBD1 for D (6 bases). In germline, CDR1 is MNHEY, CDR2 SVGAGI. The length of the CDR3 is 15 residues. V dropped 6 bases and J dropped 4 bases, with 16 bases sitting between them. CDR3 coding DNA: TGTGCCAGCAGACCCCCGACAGGAGATAATCAGCCCCAGCATTTT. Its translation is CASRPPTGDNQPQHF.

V gene TRBV19 combines with J gene TRBJ2-1; a possible D gene is TRBD2 (6 bases). V was clipped by 4 bases and J by 7 bases, with 14 bases between them. Germline V CDR1 and CDR2: LNHDA, SQIVND (reference sequence). This CDR3 spans 14 amino acids. In DNA form, the CDR3 reads TGTGCCAGTAGTACGACGGGGCGGGGAAATGAGCAGTTCTTC. Translating gives CASSTTGRGNEQFF.

Only one count was recorded for this clone. The chain employs TRBV27 and TRBJ1-6; the D gene is possibly TRBD1 (6 bases). The CDR3 contains 16 residues. V lost 4 bases and J lost 4, with 14 bases in between. Germline CDR1 MNHEY, CDR2 SMNVEV (reference sequence). The CDR3: CASSYEGGRYNSPLHF. CDR3 in DNA: TGTGCCAGCAGTTATGAGGGGGGGAGGTATAATTCACCCCTCCACTTT.

This sequence joins TRBV5-1 and TRBJ2-7; maybe TRBD1 (6 bases). The CDR3 contains 14 residues. V was clipped by 0 bases and J by 2 bases, with 9 bases between them. Germline V gene lookup returns CDR1 SGHRS and CDR2 YFSETQ. CDR3 amino acids: CASSLGDTTYEQYF. CDR3 DNA: TGCGCCAGCAGCTTGGGGGACACTACCTACGAGCAGTACTTC.

This clone was detected once. V is TRBV19 and J is TRBJ1-5, with a tentative D call TRBD1 (6 bases). V shed 8 bases and J shed 0 bases, with 11 bases lying between them. Germline V gene lookup returns CDR1 LNHDA and CDR2 SQIVND (reference sequence). The CDR3 is made up of 14 amino acids. The CDR3 region is CASSGQNSNQPQHF. CDR3 in DNA: TGTGCCAGTTCAGGACAGAATAGCAATCAGCCCCAGCATTTT. Full variable domain (remainder filled in from reference TRBV19 and TRBJ1-5): DGGITQSPKYLFRKEGQNVTLSCEQNLNHDAMYWYRQDPGQGLRLIYYSQIVNDFQKGDIAEGYSVSREKKESFPLTVTSAQKNPTAFYLCASSGQNSNQPQHFGDGTRLSIL.

V and J are TRBV6-5 and TRBJ1-5; tentative D call: TRBD1 (6 bases). V lost 6 bases, J lost 1 base, and 13 bases lay in between. Germline CDR1 MNHEY, CDR2 SVGAGI. The CDR3 sequence is 15 residues long. The CDR3 sequence: CASRPVQGSNQPQHF. The CDR3 DNA follows: TGTGCCAGCAGACCCGTACAGGGAAGCAATCAGCCCCAGCATTTT.

The rearrangement uses TRBV7-9 and TRBJ2-2; D uncertain. In germline, CDR1 is SEHNR, CDR2 FQNEAQ (reference sequence). Trimming pared 6 bases from V and 7 bases from J, leaving 9 bases between. This CDR3 comprises 12 residues. Here the CDR3 DNA reads TGTGCCAGCAGATTTAAGCACGGGGAGCTGTTTTTT. This translates into CASRFKHGELFF.

As DNA, the CDR3 is TGCGCCAGCAGCTTGGACGGGGGTTCCTACAATGAGCAGTTCTTC. This translates into CASSLDGGSYNEQFF. The chain uses TRBV5-1 and TRBJ2-1; maybe TRBD2 (6 bases). CDR3 length: 15 amino acids. CDR1 is SGHRS and CDR2 is YFSETQ in the germline V gene. V lost 0 bases and J 1 base, leaving 8 bases between the germline ends.

This clone appeared a single time. The rearrangement uses TRBV18 and TRBJ2-4, with 10 positions matching TRBD1. The CDR3 totals 16 residues. V was pared by 0 bases and J by 3 bases, with 2 bases of the junction left unmatched. Germline assignment: CDR1 KGHSH and CDR2 LQKENI. CDR3 protein: CASSPPTGGLKNIQYF. The CDR3 region has the DNA TGTGCCAGCTCACCACCGACAGGGGGCCTCAAAAACATTCAGTACTTC.

The chain employs TRBV19 and TRBJ1-4; no firm D call. This CDR3 is 13 amino acids long. Germline V gene lookup returns CDR1 LNHDA and CDR2 SQIVND (reference sequence). V lost 6 bases, J lost 8 bases, and 13 bases lay in between. The CDR3, as DNA: TGTGCCAGTAGACACGGGATGAACGAAAAACTGTTTTTT. It specifies CASRHGMNEKLFF. The full variable domain, in which reference TRBV19 and TRBJ1-4 provide the parts outside the CDR3, is DGGITQSPKYLFRKEGQNVTLSCEQNLNHDAMYWYRQDPGQGLRLIYYSQIVNDFQKGDIAEGYSVSREKKESFPLTVTSAQKNPTAFYLCASRHGMNEKLFFGSGTQLSVL.

The V and J genes are TRBV6-6 and TRBJ1-5; D is uncertain. Trimming left V 0 bases short and J 3 bases short, with 6 bases between. Germline values: CDR1 MNHNY, CDR2 SVGAGI (reference sequence). The CDR3 length is 14 residues. The CDR3 nucleotides read TGTGCCAGCAGTTACTCGAACACCAATCAGCCCCAGCATTTT. This gives the protein CASSYSNTNQPQHF.

The table lists this clone with a few counts. The V gene is TRBV30, the J gene TRBJ1-4, with 9 bases lining up with TRBD1. V gave up 0 bases and J gave up 6 bases; unmatched junction bases: 2. CDR1 GTSNPN and CDR2 SVGIG come from the germline V gene (reference sequence). The length of the CDR3 is 14 residues. The CDR3 loop is CAWSVTGGYEKLFF. The CDR3 bases are TGTGCCTGGAGTGTTACAGGGGGCTATGAAAAACTGTTTTTT. The variable domain in full, with the rest retrieved from reference TRBV30 and TRBJ1-4, is SQTIHQWPATLVQPVGSPLSLECTVEGTSNPNLYWYRQAAGRGLQLLFYSVGIGQISSEVPQNLSASRPQDRQFILSSKKLLLSDSGFYLCAWSVTGGYEKLFFGSGTQLSVL.

CDR3 protein: CASSLRDSSYNSPLHF. CDR3 DNA sequence: TGTGCCAGCAGCTTACGGGACAGCTCCTATAATTCACCCCTCCACTTT. The V call is TRBV11-2, the J call TRBJ1-6; 7 bases map to TRBD1. Germline V gene lookup returns CDR1 SGHAT and CDR2 FQNNGV. The trim removed 2 bases at V and 0 bases at J, leaving 1 base unmatched. The CDR3 is made up of 16 amino acids. Combining the CDR3 with reference TRBV11-2 and TRBJ1-6 gives the whole variable domain EAGVAQSPRYKIIEKRQSVAFWCNPISGHATLYWYQQILGQGPKLLIQFQNNGVVDDSQLPKDRFSAERLKGVDSTLKIQPAKLEDSAVYLCASSLRDSSYNSPLHFGNGTRLTVT.